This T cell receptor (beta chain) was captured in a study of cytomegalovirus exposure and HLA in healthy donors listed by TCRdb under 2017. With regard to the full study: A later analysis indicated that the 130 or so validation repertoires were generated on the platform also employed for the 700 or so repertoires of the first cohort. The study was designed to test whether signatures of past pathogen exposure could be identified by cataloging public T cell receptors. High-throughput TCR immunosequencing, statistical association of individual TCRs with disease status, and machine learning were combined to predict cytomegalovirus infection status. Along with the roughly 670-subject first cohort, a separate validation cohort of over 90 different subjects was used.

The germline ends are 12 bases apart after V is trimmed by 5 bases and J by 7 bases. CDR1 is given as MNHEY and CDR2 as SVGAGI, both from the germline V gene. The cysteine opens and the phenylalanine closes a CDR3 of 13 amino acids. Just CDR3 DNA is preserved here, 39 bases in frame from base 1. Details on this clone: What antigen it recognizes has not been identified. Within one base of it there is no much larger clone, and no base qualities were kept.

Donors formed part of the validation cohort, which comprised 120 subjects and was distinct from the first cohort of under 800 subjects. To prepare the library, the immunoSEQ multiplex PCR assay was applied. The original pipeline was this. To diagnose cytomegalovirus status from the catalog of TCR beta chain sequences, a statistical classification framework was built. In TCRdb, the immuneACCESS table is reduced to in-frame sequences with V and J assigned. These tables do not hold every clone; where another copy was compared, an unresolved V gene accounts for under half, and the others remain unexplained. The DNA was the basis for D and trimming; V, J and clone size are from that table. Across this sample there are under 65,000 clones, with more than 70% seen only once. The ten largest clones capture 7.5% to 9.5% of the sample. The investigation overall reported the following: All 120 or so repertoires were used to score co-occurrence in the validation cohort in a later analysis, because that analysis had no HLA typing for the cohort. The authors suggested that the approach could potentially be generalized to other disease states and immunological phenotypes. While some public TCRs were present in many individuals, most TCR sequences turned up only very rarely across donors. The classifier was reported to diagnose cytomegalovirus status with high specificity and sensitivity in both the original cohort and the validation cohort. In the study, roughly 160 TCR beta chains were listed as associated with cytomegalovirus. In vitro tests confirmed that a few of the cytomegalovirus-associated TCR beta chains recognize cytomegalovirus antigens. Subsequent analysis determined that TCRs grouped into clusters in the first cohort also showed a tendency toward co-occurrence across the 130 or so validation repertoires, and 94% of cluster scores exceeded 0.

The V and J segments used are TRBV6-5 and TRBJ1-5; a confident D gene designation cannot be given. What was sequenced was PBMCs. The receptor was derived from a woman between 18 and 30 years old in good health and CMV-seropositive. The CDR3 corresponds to CASSDFSKQPQHF. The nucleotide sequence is TGTGCCAGCAGTGATTTTTCTAAGCAGCCCCAGCATTTT.